This T cell receptor beta chain comes out of a study of cytomegalovirus exposure and HLA in healthy donors. Study at large: The roughly 110 validation repertoires were reported in a later analysis to have been generated on the same platform as the 666 first-cohort repertoires. Findings and caveats of the study: The tendency of first-cohort TCR clusters to co-occur in the 100 to 150 validation repertoires was identified by a subsequent analysis. Most sequenced TCRs were rare (though some public TCRs occurred in many donors).

The germline V gene has CDR1 PRHDT and CDR2 FYEKMQ (reference sequence). V lost 5 bases to trimming and J lost 3 bases, with 8 bases between them. The CDR3 sequence is 12 residues long. Concerning this clone: Antigen: not known.

The donors were members of the roughly 120-subject validation cohort (separate from the approximately 650-subject first cohort). TCRdb's table, derived via immunoSEQ multiplex PCR, lists solely in-frame clones and lacks some. Of 65,000 or so clones listed, 92% were seen once; the top ten hold 1.3%. The chain links TRBV13 to TRBJ2-7, with unresolved D. This receptor was obtained from a woman aged 18-29 years in good health and CMV-seronegative. Sequencing was carried out using PBMCs. The CDR3 DNA sequence: TGTGCCAGCAGCCGCGGAGACTACGAGCAGTACTTC. It yields the protein CASSRGDYEQYF.